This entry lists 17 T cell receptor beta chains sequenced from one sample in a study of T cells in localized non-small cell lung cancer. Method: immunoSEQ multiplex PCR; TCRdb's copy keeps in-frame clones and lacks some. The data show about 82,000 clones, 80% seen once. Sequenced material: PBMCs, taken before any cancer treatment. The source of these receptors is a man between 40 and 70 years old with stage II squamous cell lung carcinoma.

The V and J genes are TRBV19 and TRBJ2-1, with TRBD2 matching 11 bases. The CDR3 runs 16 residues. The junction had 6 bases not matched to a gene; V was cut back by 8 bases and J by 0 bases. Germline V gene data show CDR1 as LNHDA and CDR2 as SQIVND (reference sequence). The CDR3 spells CASQGLAGISYNEQFF. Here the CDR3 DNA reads TGTGCCAGTCAAGGACTAGCGGGCATCTCCTACAATGAGCAGTTCTTC.

CDR3 amino acids: CASSLALGYEQFF. The CDR3 nucleotides read TGTGCCAGCAGCTTAGCCCTGGGGTATGAGCAGTTCTTC. This chain joins TRBV7-2 and TRBJ2-1; the D is unclear. Trimming cost V 0 bases and J 8 bases, with 8 bases left between them. The CDR3 sequence is 13 residues long. Germline V gene sequence: CDR1 SGHTA, CDR2 FQGNSA.

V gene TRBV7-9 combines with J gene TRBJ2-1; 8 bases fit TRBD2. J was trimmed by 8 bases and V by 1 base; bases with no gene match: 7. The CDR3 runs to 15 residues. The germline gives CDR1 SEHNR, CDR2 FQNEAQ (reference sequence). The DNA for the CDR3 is TGTGCCAGCAGCTTAGTGGCTAGCGGGTGGGATGAGCAGTTCTTC. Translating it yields CASSLVASGWDEQFF.

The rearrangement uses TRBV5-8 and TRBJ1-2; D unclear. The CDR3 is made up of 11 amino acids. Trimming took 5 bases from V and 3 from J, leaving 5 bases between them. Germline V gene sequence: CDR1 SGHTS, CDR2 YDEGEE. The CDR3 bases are TGTGCCAGCAGGCTTTACTATGGCTACACCTTC. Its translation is CASRLYYGYTF.

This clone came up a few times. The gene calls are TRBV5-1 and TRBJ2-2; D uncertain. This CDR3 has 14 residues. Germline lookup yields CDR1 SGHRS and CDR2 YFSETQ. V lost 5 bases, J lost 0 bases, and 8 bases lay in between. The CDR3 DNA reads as TGCGCCAGCAGTCATGACTCGAACACCGGGGAGCTGTTTTTT. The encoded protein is CASSHDSNTGELFF.

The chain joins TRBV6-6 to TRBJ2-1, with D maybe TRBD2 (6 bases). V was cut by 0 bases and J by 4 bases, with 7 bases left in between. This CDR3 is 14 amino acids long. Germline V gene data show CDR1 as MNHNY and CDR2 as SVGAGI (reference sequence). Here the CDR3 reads CASSYSGGYNEQFF. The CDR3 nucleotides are TGTGCCAGCAGTTACTCGGGAGGTTACAATGAGCAGTTCTTC.

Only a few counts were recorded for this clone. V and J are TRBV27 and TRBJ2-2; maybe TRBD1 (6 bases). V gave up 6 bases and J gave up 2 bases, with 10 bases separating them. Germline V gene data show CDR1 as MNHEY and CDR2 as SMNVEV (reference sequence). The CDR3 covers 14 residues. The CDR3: CASRAGTNTGELFF. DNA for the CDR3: TGTGCCAGCAGGGCAGGGACAAACACCGGGGAGCTGTTTTTT.

The CDR3 bases are TGCGCCAGCAGTGACTTAACCATATCTACAGGCCGCACCCCAAGGCGCAAACTGTTTTTT. It codes for CASSDLTISTGRTPRRKLFF. The chain recombines TRBV10-1 with TRBJ1-4, with TRBD1 as a possible D gene (5 bases). The CDR3 has 20 residues. Germline assignment: CDR1 WNHNN and CDR2 SYGVQD (reference sequence). V was shortened by 3 bases and J by 11 bases, with 34 bases between the two germline ends.

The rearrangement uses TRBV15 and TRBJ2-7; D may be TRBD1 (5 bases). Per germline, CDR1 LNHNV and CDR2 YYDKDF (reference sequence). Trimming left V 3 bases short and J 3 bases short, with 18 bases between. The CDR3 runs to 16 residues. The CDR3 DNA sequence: TGTGCCACCAGCAGGCCCAGTCGTTCAGGGTTCTACGAGCAGTACTTC. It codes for CATSRPSRSGFYEQYF. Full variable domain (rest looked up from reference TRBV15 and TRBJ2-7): DAMVIQNPRYQVTQFGKPVTLSCSQTLNHNVMYWYQQKSSQAPKLLFHYYDKDFNNEADTPDNFQSRRPNTSFCFLDIRSPGLGDTAMYLCATSRPSRSGFYEQYFGPGTRLTVT.

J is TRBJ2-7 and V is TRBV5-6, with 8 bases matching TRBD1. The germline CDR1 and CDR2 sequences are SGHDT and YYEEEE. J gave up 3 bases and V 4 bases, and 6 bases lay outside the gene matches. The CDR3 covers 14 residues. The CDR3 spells CASSAQGVLYEQYF. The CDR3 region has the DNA TGTGCCAGCAGCGCACAGGGGGTGCTCTACGAGCAGTACTTC.

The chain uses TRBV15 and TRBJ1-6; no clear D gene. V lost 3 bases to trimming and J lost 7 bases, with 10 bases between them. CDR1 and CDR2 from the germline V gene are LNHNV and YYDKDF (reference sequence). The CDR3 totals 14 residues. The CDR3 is CATSSGRRNSPLHF. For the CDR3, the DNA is TGTGCCACCAGCAGCGGGAGAAGGAATTCACCCCTCCACTTT.

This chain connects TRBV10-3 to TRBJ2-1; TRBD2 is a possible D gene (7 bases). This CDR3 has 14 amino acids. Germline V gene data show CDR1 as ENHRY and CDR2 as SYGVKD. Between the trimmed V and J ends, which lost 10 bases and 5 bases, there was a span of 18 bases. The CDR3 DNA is TGTGCCACAGAGGGGGAGGGCAGGAACAATGAGCAGTTCTTC. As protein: CATEGEGRNNEQFF.

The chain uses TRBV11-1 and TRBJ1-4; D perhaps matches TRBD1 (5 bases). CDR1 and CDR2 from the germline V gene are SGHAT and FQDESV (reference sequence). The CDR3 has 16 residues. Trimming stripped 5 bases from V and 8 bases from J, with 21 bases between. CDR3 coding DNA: TGTGCCAGCAGCATTCGGGGCCCTGCCACGGGCGAAAAACTGTTTTTT. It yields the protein CASSIRGPATGEKLFF.

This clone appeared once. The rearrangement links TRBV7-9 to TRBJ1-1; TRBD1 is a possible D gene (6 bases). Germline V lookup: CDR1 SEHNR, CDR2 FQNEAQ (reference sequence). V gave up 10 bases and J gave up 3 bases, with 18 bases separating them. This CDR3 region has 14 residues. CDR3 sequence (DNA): TGTGCCAAAAATCCCGGGGGCGCGGACACTGAAGCTTTCTTT. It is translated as CAKNPGGADTEAFF.

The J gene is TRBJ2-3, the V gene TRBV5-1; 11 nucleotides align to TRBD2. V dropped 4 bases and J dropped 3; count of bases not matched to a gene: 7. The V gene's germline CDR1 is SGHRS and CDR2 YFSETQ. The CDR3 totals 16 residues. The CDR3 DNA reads TGCGCCAGCAGCCCCCTAGCGGGAGGAGGGACAGATACGCAGTATTTT. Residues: CASSPLAGGGTDTQYF.

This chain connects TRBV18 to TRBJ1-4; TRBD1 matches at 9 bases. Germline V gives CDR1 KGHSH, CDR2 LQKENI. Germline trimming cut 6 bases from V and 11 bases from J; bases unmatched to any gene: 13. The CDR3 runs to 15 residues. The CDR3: CASSPSTGGSPKLFF. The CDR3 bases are TGTGCCAGCTCCCCCTCGACAGGGGGGTCGCCGAAACTGTTTTTT. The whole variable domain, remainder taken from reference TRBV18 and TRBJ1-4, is NAGVMQNPRHLVRRRGQEARLRCSPMKGHSHVYWYRQLPEEGLKFMVYLQKENIIDESGMPKERFSAEFPKEGPSILRIQQVVRGDSAAYFCASSPSTGGSPKLFFGSGTQLSVL.

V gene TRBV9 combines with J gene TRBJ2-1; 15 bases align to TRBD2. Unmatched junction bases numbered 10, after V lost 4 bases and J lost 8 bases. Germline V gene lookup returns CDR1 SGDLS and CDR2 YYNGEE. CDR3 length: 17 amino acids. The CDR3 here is CASSPRSGTSGGHEQFF. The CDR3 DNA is TGTGCCAGCAGCCCCCGATCCGGGACTAGCGGGGGGCATGAGCAGTTCTTC. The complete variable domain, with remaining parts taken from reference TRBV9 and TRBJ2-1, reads DSGVTQTPKHLITATGQRVTLRCSPRSGDLSVYWYQQSLDQGLQFLIQYYNGEERAKGNILERFSAQQFPDLHSELNLSSLELGDSALYFCASSPRSGTSGGHEQFFGPGTRLTVL.